The T cell receptor beta chain under discussion was sequenced for a study of OX40 agonist ivuxolimab in advanced cancers. Looking at the study overall: Participants averaged approximately 61 years of age (range roughly 23 to 85) and were around 80% male. About 40% of patients had received prior checkpoint inhibitor therapy.

General study points: Partial responders at 0.1-3.0 mg/kg showed near-lowest clonal expansion.

The table came from immunoSEQ multiplex PCR; TCRdb's copy has only in-frame clones and leaves some out. The sample lists about 33,000 clones, about 81% occurring once. Of note for this clone: Its antigen is unidentified.

The V gene's germline CDR1 is LNHDA and CDR2 SQIVND (reference sequence). With 8 bases removed from V and 2 bases from J, the gap between germline ends came to 16 bases. This CDR3 comprises 14 residues. The specimen comprised CD4+ or CD8+ T cells sorted from blood, sampled in a trial of the OX40 agonist ivuxolimab. The sequence came from an adult with an advanced solid tumor such as melanoma, head and neck, liver or kidney cancer. The chain uses TRBV19 and TRBJ2-7; D perhaps matches TRBD2 (6 bases). CDR3 loop: CASGDSGVAYEQYF. DNA for the CDR3: TGTGCCAGTGGTGATAGCGGTGTTGCCTACGAGCAGTACTTC. Full variable domain (remainder filled in from reference TRBV19 and TRBJ2-7): DGGITQSPKYLFRKEGQNVTLSCEQNLNHDAMYWYRQDPGQGLRLIYYSQIVNDFQKGDIAEGYSVSREKKESFPLTVTSAQKNPTAFYLCASGDSGVAYEQYFGPGTRLTVT.